Listed below are T cell receptor beta chains from one sample, sequenced in a study of blood T cells in healthy people across ages. MiXCR, applied by TCRdb to the 5' RACE reads, yields one record per CDR3 protein. The repertoire holds 800,000 or so distinct CDR3 sequences, approximately 65% seen once, with roughly a quarter in the top ten. The specimen sequenced was blood. The origin of the receptors is a man under 40 in good health. The CDR3 runs from the conserved cysteine through the conserved F or W. A D gene is named only where the DNA matches it firmly. Only part of the rows carry a size: once, few, many, or a class if the clone is expanded.

j_gene | d_gene | abundance | v_gene | CDR3nt | CDR3aa
TRBJ2-1 | NA | few | TRBV4-2 | TGTGCCAGCAGCCAAGGAGGCGGGCTGAATGAGCAGTTCTTC | CASSQGGGLNEQFF
TRBJ2-2 | TRBD1 | NA | TRBV12-3/TRBV12-4 | TGTGCCAGCAGTTTAGGGGCAGCGAGGACAGGGACCACCGGGGAGCTGTTTTTT | CASSLGAARTGTTGELFF
TRBJ2-1 | TRBD1 | once | TRBV13 | TGTGCCAGCAGCCCGCCCCCGGGACAGGGGGCCAATGAGCAGTTCTTC | CASSPPPGQGANEQFF
TRBJ2-3 | NA | NA | TRBV5-1 | TGCGCCAGCAGGAGGACTCCCGAAGATACGCAGTATTTT | CASRRTPEDTQYF
TRBJ2-7 | TRBD2 | NA | TRBV27 | TGTGCCAGCAGTTTATTAGCTAGCGGCTACGAGCAGTACTTC | CASSLLASGYEQYF
TRBJ2-5 | NA | few | TRBV10-3 | TGTGCCATCAGTGAGTCTGCACAGCAGTACTTC | CAISESAQQYF
TRBJ2-7 | TRBD1 | NA | TRBV20-1 | TGCAGTGCTAGCGAGTTAGGGGGCAAAATTTCCGAGCAGTACTTC | CSASELGGKISEQYF
TRBJ1-5 | NA | NA | TRBV2 | TGTGCCAGCCACAGGGATAGCAATCAGCCCCAGCATTTT | CASHRDSNQPQHF
TRBJ2-5 | NA | NA | TRBV6-5 | TGTGCCAGCAGTTATGGATCAAGGGGGGCTTCGGGAGAGACCCAGTACTTC | CASSYGSRGASGETQYF
TRBJ2-7 | NA | NA | TRBV7-9 | TGTGCCAGCAGCTCGCCGGGACGGGGGTACCACGAGCAGTACTTC | CASSSPGRGYHEQYF
TRBJ2-7 | NA | once | TRBV3-1 | TGTGCCAGCAGCCAAGAGGGCAGGGCCTATGACGAGCAGTACTTC | CASSQEGRAYDEQYF
TRBJ1-2 | NA | NA | TRBV9 | TGTGCCAGCAGCGCCGGTGGCTATGCTGGCTACACCTTC | CASSAGGYAGYTF
TRBJ2-5 | NA | NA | TRBV11-1 | TGTGCCAGCAGAGTCCAGGGACAAGAGACCCAGTACTTC | CASRVQGQETQYF
TRBJ2-1 | TRBD2 | few | TRBV11-3 | TGTGCCAGCAGCTTAGGGGACGGGGGGGCTGGAAATGAGCAGTTCTTC | CASSLGDGGAGNEQFF
TRBJ1-5 | NA | NA | TRBV7-2 | TGTGCCAGCAGCTTAATGGGGGTGGACCAGCCCCAGCATTTT | CASSLMGVDQPQHF
TRBJ2-4 | NA | NA | TRBV5-5 | TGTGCCAGCAGCTCGACATACACAGGGACAGCCAAAAACATTCAGTACTTC | CASSSTYTGTAKNIQYF
TRBJ2-1 | NA | NA | TRBV27 | TGTGCCGGCAGGGGAAACAATGAGCAGTTCTTC | CAGRGNNEQFF
TRBJ1-4 | TRBD1 | once | TRBV12-3/TRBV12-4 | TGTGCCAGCAGTGCCTTCGGGACAGGGGGAACCGCAACTAATGAAAAACTGTTTTTT | CASSAFGTGGTATNEKLFF
TRBJ1-6 | NA | NA | TRBV12-3/TRBV12-4 | TGTGCCAGCAGCCTCGTAGTTTCCAATTCACCCCTCCACTTT | CASSLVVSNSPLHF
TRBJ2-7 | NA | NA | TRBV5-1 | TGCGCCAGCAGGTATTTGAGGGGCAACGAGCAGTACTTC | CASRYLRGNEQYF
TRBJ1-5 | TRBD1 | NA | TRBV28 | TGTGCCAGCAACCAAGACAGGGGCAGTCAGCCCCTGCATTTT | CASNQDRGSQPLHF
TRBJ2-3 | NA | NA | TRBV6-2/TRBV6-3 | TGTGCCAGCAGTTATGGCGGGGAGACCTTCGCTACGCAGTATTTT | CASSYGGETFATQYF
TRBJ2-3 | NA | NA | TRBV29-1 | TGCAGCGTAATCAGGGTTGATACGCAGTATTTT | CSVIRVDTQYF
TRBJ2-7 | NA | NA | TRBV7-2 | TGTGCCAGCAGCTCCTACTCGGGTATCCCCTACGAGCAGTACTTC | CASSSYSGIPYEQYF
TRBJ2-1 | NA | few | TRBV7-9 | TGTGCCAGCACCCAGAGATCGGATAATGAGCAGTTCTTC | CASTQRSDNEQFF
TRBJ1-6 | TRBD1 | NA | TRBV4-2 | TGTGCCAGCAGCCAAGAGAGACTAGGGACAGCCATTTCACCCCTCCACTTT | CASSQERLGTAISPLHF
TRBJ2-1 | NA | NA | TRBV29-1 | TGCAGCGTTGAAGATCCCCGACGGAGCTCCTACAATGAGCAGTTCTTC | CSVEDPRRSSYNEQFF
TRBJ2-5 | NA | few | TRBV7-3 | TGTGCCAGCAGCTTAACAGGGAGATCTGTTAGCTTGGAGCAGTACTTC | CASSLTGRSVSLEQYF
TRBJ1-1 | TRBD1 | NA | TRBV29-1 | TGCAGCGTTGAAAGGACAGGGGATTCTGAAGCTTTCTTT | CSVERTGDSEAFF
TRBJ2-1 | TRBD2 | NA | TRBV5-5 | TGTGCCAGCAGCACCGGACTAGCCAATGAGCAGTTCTTC | CASSTGLANEQFF
TRBJ2-3 | TRBD1 | NA | TRBV9 | TGTGCCAGCAGCGTCGATGCCGGGACAGGGGCAGATACGCAGTATTTT | CASSVDAGTGADTQYF
TRBJ2-1 | NA | few | TRBV29-1 | TGCAGCGTTGATAGCCTATCGGGGTACAATGAGCAGTTCTTC | CSVDSLSGYNEQFF
TRBJ1-5 | NA | few | TRBV6-2/TRBV6-3 | TGTGCCAGCAGTATTAGGACGGCCTTGAATCAGCCCCAGCATTTT | CASSIRTALNQPQHF
TRBJ2-5 | NA | NA | TRBV15 | TGTGCCACCAGCAGGTACGGACTTCGCCAAGAGACCCAGTACTTC | CATSRYGLRQETQYF
TRBJ2-3 | NA | NA | TRBV24-1 | TGTGCCACCAGTGATAAACAGACCTCCTATAGCACAGATACGCAGTATTTT | CATSDKQTSYSTDTQYF
TRBJ2-7 | TRBD1 | NA | TRBV6-5 | TGTGCCAGCAGGAGAGACAGGGAGATTGTTTACGAGCAGTACTTC | CASRRDREIVYEQYF
TRBJ1-2 | NA | few | TRBV7-9 | TGTGCCAGCAGCTTAGCGAGGGAGGAGCATACCTTCTATGGCTACACCTTC | CASSLAREEHTFYGYTF
TRBJ2-6 | NA | NA | TRBV28 | TGTGCCAGCAGAGTTTCGGGGACGTTTGCCTCTGGGGCCAACGTCCTGACTTTC | CASRVSGTFASGANVLTF
TRBJ2-7 | NA | NA | TRBV4-2 | TGTGCCAGCAGCCAAGATCTGCGGGGCCTTTACGAGCAGTACTTC | CASSQDLRGLYEQYF
TRBJ2-7 | NA | once | TRBV28 | TGTGCCAGCAGTGCAGGGTATGAGGGGTACGAGCAGTACTTC | CASSAGYEGYEQYF
TRBJ2-3 | NA | NA | TRBV9 | TGTGCCAGCAGGGGAGCCACAGATACGCAGTATTTT | CASRGATDTQYF
TRBJ1-4 | TRBD1 | NA | TRBV7-2 | TGTGCCAGCAGTCGAGCGGGACAGCCTTATGAAAAACTGTTTTTT | CASSRAGQPYEKLFF
TRBJ1-1 | NA | NA | TRBV2 | TGTGCCAGCACCCAGGATGGGATCAACACTGAAGCTTTCTTT | CASTQDGINTEAFF